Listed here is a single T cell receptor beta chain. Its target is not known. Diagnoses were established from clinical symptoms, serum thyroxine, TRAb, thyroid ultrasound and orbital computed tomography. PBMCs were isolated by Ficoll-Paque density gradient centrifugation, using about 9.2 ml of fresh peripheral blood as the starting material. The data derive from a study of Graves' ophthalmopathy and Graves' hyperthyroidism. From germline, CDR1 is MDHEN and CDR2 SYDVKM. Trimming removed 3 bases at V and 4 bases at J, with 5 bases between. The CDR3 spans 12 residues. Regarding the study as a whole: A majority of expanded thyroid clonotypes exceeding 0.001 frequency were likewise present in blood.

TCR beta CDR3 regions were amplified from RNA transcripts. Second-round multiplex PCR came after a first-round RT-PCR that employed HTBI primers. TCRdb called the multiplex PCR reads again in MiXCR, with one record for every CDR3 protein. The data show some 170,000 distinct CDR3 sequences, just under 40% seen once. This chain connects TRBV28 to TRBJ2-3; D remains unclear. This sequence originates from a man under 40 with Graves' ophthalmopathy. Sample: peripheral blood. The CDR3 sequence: CASSFIPDTQYF. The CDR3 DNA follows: TGTGCCAGCAGTTTTATTCCAGATACGCAGTATTTT.